These 10 T cell receptor beta chains originate from one sample sequenced in a study of response to subunit inactivated influenza vaccine. In TCRdb, the RT-PCR reads were re-called with MiXCR into one record per CDR3 protein. The data hold hundreds of thousands of distinct CDR3 sequences, with approximately 15% observed a single time. The sample was CD4+ T cells sorted from PBMCs, taken about 24 months after vaccination. Source of these receptors: a man between 50 and 69 years old who received an inactivated influenza vaccine.

The J gene is TRBJ1-2, the V gene TRBV6-1; 8 bases fit TRBD1. Looked up from germline, CDR1 is MNHNS and CDR2 is SASEGT. J was trimmed by 4 bases and V by 9 bases; bases with no gene match: 7. The CDR3 contains 13 residues. The CDR3 reads CASTGGGLYGYTF. CDR3 DNA: TGTGCCAGTACAGGGGGGGGCCTCTATGGCTACACCTTC.

The table lists this clonotype with a few counts. The chain combines TRBV4-2 with TRBJ2-1, with 16 bases lining up with TRBD2. With 0 bases clipped from V and 15 bases from J, the junction kept 5 bases outside the gene matches. Germline V gene data show CDR1 as LGHNA and CDR2 as YNFKEQ. The CDR3 has 15 amino acids. CDR3 bases: TGTGCCAGCAGCCAAGATGGGACTAGCGGGAGGGCCGGGTTCTTC. Protein sequence: CASSQDGTSGRAGFF.

The gene calls are TRBV7-2 and TRBJ2-1; unclear D gene. CDR3 size: 15 residues. The V end was cut by 0 bases, the J end by 5 bases, with 11 bases between. Germline V gene lookup returns CDR1 SGHTA and CDR2 FQGNSA. The CDR3 nucleotides read TGTGCCAGCAGCTTAGCGAAGTCTTACCACAATGAGCAGTTCTTC. The encoded protein is CASSLAKSYHNEQFF.

The J gene is TRBJ1-2, the V gene TRBV12-3 or TRBV12-4; perhaps TRBD1 as D (5 bases). The CDR3 has 15 residues. The V end was cut by 5 bases, the J end by 3 bases, with 16 bases between. CDR3 amino acids: CASSPGRGYDYGYTF. The CDR3 DNA sequence: TGTGCCAGCAGTCCGGGACGCGGTTACGACTATGGCTACACCTTC.

This clonotype was picked up one time. The chain combines TRBV7-9 with TRBJ2-1; tentatively, D is TRBD1 or TRBD2 (6 bases each). V shed 2 bases and J shed 9 bases, with 17 bases lying between them. CDR1 SEHNR and CDR2 FQNEAQ come from the germline V gene (reference sequence). The CDR3 length is 15 residues. CDR3 DNA: TGTGCCAGCAGCTTATTACGGGACACGGAGGGTGAGCAGTTCTTC. Protein: CASSLLRDTEGEQFF. The full variable domain, its missing parts supplied by reference TRBV7-9 and TRBJ2-1, is DTGVSQNPRHKITKRGQNVTFRCDPISEHNRLYWYRQTLGQGPEFLTYFQNEAQLEKSRLLSDRFSAERPKGSFSTLEIQRTEQGDSAMYLCASSLLRDTEGEQFFGPGTRLTVL.

This clonotype was observed many times. The chain joins TRBV20-1 to TRBJ2-4; D remains ambiguous. Germline CDR1 DFQATT, CDR2 SNEGSKA (reference sequence). Trimming stripped 6 bases from V and 6 bases from J, with 6 bases between. The CDR3 runs 10 residues. The DNA for the CDR3 is TGCAGTGCCGTAGCAAACATTCAGTACTTC. It yields the protein CSAVANIQYF.

This clonotype was seen ten or more times. V and J are TRBV10-3 and TRBJ2-2; 8 bases line up with TRBD1. This CDR3 is 15 amino acids long. Trimming cost V 9 bases and J 2 bases; bases outside gene matches: 8. Germline assignment: CDR1 ENHRY and CDR2 SYGVKD. CDR3 sequence: CAMGTGPTNTGELFF. For the CDR3, the DNA is TGTGCCATGGGGACAGGTCCCACTAACACCGGGGAGCTGTTTTTT.

This clonotype appeared a few times. The rearrangement joins TRBV7-2 to TRBJ2-5, with D possibly matching TRBD2 (5 bases). Germline-derived CDR1 and CDR2 are SGHTA and FQGNSA. This CDR3 has 16 residues. Trimming shortened V by 5 bases and J by 5 bases, and 21 bases separated the two germline ends. The CDR3 loop is CASSPNSVNPGETQYF. Written as DNA, the CDR3 is TGTGCCAGCAGCCCGAATAGCGTGAATCCGGGGGAGACCCAGTACTTC.

This clonotype was detected only once. The chain recombines TRBV27 with TRBJ2-3, with TRBD1 matching 9 bases. J lost 2 bases, V lost 6 bases, and 6 bases had no gene match. In germline, CDR1 is MNHEY, CDR2 SMNVEV (reference sequence). The length of the CDR3 is 15 residues. CDR3 nucleotides: TGTGCCAGCAGCGACCGGGACAGGGCCACAGATACGCAGTATTTT. As protein: CASSDRDRATDTQYF.

V usage is TRBV7-9 and J usage is TRBJ2-5; D is possibly TRBD2 (6 bases). From germline, CDR1 is SEHNR and CDR2 FQNEAQ (reference sequence). Trimming removed 2 bases from V and 2 bases from J, with 18 bases in between. The CDR3 covers 17 residues. The CDR3 reads CASSLWRGFGAQETQYF. As DNA, the CDR3 is TGTGCCAGCAGCTTATGGAGGGGTTTTGGAGCACAAGAGACCCAGTACTTC.